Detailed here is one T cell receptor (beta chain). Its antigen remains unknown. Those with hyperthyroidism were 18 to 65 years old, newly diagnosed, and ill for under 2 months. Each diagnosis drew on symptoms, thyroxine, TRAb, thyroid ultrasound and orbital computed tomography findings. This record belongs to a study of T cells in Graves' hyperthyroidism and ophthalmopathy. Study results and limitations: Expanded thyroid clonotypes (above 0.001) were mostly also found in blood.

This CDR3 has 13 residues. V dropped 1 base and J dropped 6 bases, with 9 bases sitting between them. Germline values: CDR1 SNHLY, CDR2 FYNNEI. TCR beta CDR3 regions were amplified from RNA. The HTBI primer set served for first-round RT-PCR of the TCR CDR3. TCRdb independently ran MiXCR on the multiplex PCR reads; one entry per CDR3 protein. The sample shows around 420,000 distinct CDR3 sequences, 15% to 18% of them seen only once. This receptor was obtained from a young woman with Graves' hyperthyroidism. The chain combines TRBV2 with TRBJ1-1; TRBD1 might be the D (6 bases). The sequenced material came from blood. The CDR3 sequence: CASSEGGGPEAFF. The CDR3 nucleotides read TGTGCCAGCAGTGAAGGAGGGGGGCCTGAAGCTTTCTTT.